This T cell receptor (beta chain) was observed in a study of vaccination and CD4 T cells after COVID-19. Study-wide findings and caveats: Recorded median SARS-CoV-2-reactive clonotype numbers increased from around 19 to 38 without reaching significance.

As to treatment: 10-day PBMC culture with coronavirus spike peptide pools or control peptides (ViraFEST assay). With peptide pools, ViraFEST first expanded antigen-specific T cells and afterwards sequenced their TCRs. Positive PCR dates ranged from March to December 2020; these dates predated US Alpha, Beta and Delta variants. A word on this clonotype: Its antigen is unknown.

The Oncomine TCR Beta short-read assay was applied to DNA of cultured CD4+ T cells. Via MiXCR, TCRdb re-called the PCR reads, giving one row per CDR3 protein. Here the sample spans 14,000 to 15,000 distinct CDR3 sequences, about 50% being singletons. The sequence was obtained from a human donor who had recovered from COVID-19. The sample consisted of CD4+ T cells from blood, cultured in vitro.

As DNA, the CDR3 is TGTGCCAGCAGCTTCCTCTGGACAGGGGCCGTTAACAATGAGCAGTTCTTC. Translation gives CASSFLWTGAVNNEQFF. This sequence joins TRBV7-9 and TRBJ2-1; TRBD1 aligns across 9 bases. The germline V gene encodes CDR1 SEHNR and CDR2 FQNEAQ (reference sequence). This CDR3 is built from 17 residues. J gave up 5 bases and V 3 bases, and 11 bases lay outside the gene matches.